The rows below give T cell receptor beta chains drawn from one sample of a study of T cell responses to AZD1222 COVID-19 vaccine. Sequencing was performed with immunoSEQ multiplex PCR; in TCRdb, only in-frame clones are kept and a portion is missing. Altogether some 65,000 clones are present, around 79% being singletons, with the ten largest covering around 25%. Sequenced material: peripheral blood, taken on day 0 of MenACWY control vaccination. The receptors were gathered from an adult in good health. Each CDR3 is given with its conserved first and last residue. Each record gives: J gene, clone size, V gene, D gene, CDR3 DNA, CDR3 protein. A D gene is named only where the DNA matches it firmly. The size of a clone is reported for some rows only, either as once, few or many, or as a class for expanded clones.

TRBJ2-7 | NA | TRBV28 | NA | TGTGCCAGCAGTTTAGGCCACGAGCAGTACTTC | CASSLGHEQYF
TRBJ2-7 | NA | TRBV28 | TRBD2 | TGTGCCAGCAGTCTCCCCTCAGCGGGAGTTGGCGAGCAGTACTTC | CASSLPSAGVGEQYF
TRBJ1-1 | NA | TRBV3-1/TRBV3-2 | NA | TGTGCCAGCAGCTCCACTAGGGTGTACACTGAAGCTTTCTTT | CASSSTRVYTEAFF
TRBJ2-7 | NA | TRBV5-4 | TRBD1 | TGTGCCAGCAGCTTGGGGACAGGGATTCACTACGAGCAGTACTTC | CASSLGTGIHYEQYF
TRBJ1-2 | NA | TRBV6-6 | TRBD1 | TGTGCCAGCAGCCCAGCCCGAGGGACAGGGGCGGGGGGCTACACCTTC | CASSPARGTGAGGYTF
TRBJ1-1 | NA | TRBV28 | NA | TGTGCCAGCAGGGCGGATTTATTGACTGAAGCTTTCTTT | CASRADLLTEAFF
TRBJ1-2 | NA | TRBV4-1 | NA | TGCGCCAGCAGCCAAATCGGACATTCCTCAAACTATGGCTACACCTTC | CASSQIGHSSNYGYTF
TRBJ1-1 | few | TRBV6-2/TRBV6-3 | TRBD1 | TGTGCCAGCAGTTACCAAGGTACAGGGGGAAAAACTGAAGCTTTCTTT | CASSYQGTGGKTEAFF
TRBJ2-5 | NA | TRBV7-2 | NA | TGTGCCAGCAGCTCCCAGGGAAACTTACCAGAGACCCAGTACTTC | CASSSQGNLPETQYF
TRBJ2-2 | NA | TRBV6-5 | TRBD1 | TGTGCCAGCAGGCACAGGGGTCTCACCGGGGAGCTGTTTTTT | CASRHRGLTGELFF
TRBJ2-2 | NA | TRBV6-5 | NA | TGTGCCAGCAGTTACTTCAAAAACACCGGGGAGCTGTTTTTT | CASSYFKNTGELFF
TRBJ2-1 | few | TRBV6-2/TRBV6-3 | NA | TGTGCCAGCAGTTACTCGCCATCACGGGGACTCTACAATGAGCAGTTCTTC | CASSYSPSRGLYNEQFF
TRBJ1-5 | NA | TRBV5-6 | NA | TGTGCCAGCAAGTATTGGGGGGGACATCAGCCCCAGCATTTT | CASKYWGGHQPQHF
TRBJ2-1 | NA | TRBV21-1 | NA | TGTGCCAGCAGCAATAGCCACAATGAGCAGTTCTTC | CASSNSHNEQFF
TRBJ2-7 | NA | TRBV5-5 | NA | TGTGCCAGCAGCTCGGTGGGCTACGAGCAGTACTTC | CASSSVGYEQYF
TRBJ1-5 | NA | TRBV15 | NA | TGTGCCACCAGTTTCCCGGAAGGTCAGCCCCAGCATTTT | CATSFPEGQPQHF
TRBJ1-2 | NA | TRBV10-3 | NA | TGTGCCTCCCGCGACGGGCGGACAGATGGCTACACCTTC | CASRDGRTDGYTF
TRBJ1-4 | NA | TRBV2 | TRBD1 | TGTGCCAGCAGCCGGGACAGGGTTAATGAAAAACTGTTTTTT | CASSRDRVNEKLFF
TRBJ2-3 | NA | TRBV7-9 | TRBD2 | TGTGCCAGCAGCCGCCGGGGACTAGCGGAGACAGATACGCAGTATTTT | CASSRRGLAETDTQYF
TRBJ2-7 | once | TRBV2 | TRBD2 | TGTGCCAGCAGACCCGGGACTAGCGGGACCTACGAGCAGTACTTC | CASRPGTSGTYEQYF
TRBJ2-4 | few | TRBV19 | TRBD1 | TGTGCCAGTAGACAGACCGGGACAGATATTCAGTACTTC | CASRQTGTDIQYF
TRBJ2-1 | NA | TRBV10-3 | NA | TGTGCCATCAGAGGGACTCAAGACAATGAGCAGTTCTTC | CAIRGTQDNEQFF
TRBJ2-2 | NA | TRBV2 | TRBD2 | TGTGCCAGCAGTACCGGGACTAGCGGCACCGGGGAGCTGTTTTTT | CASSTGTSGTGELFF
TRBJ2-3 | once | TRBV19 | TRBD2 | TGTGCCAGTAGCCCTAGCGGTACTATACGCACAGATACGCAGTATTTT | CASSPSGTIRTDTQYF
TRBJ2-1 | NA | TRBV6-5 | NA | TGTGCCAGCAGTTACTCGAATACTAATGAGCAGTTCTTC | CASSYSNTNEQFF
TRBJ1-1 | NA | TRBV19 | NA | TGTGCCAGTAGTATTTATGGGGGCGCTGGCGGGAGGAACACTGAAGCTTTCTTT | CASSIYGGAGGRNTEAFF
TRBJ1-1 | NA | TRBV29-1 | NA | TGCAGCGTTGTGAAAGGGGAGAACACTGAAGCTTTCTTT | CSVVKGENTEAFF
TRBJ1-6 | NA | TRBV30 | NA | TGTGCCTGGAGAGGGACCCCTAATTCACCCCTCCACTTT | CAWRGTPNSPLHF
TRBJ1-4 | NA | TRBV5-4 | NA | TGTGCCAGCAGCAAAAATACCGACAGGTCTGGAGGAAAACTGTTTTTT | CASSKNTDRSGGKLFF
TRBJ1-4 | once | TRBV25-1 | NA | TGTGCCAGCAGCGTGACTCCGGGTGAAAAACTGTTTTTT | CASSVTPGEKLFF
TRBJ1-5 | NA | TRBV30 | NA | TGTGCCTGGAGTAAAGCTAGCAATCAGCCCCAGCATTTT | CAWSKASNQPQHF
TRBJ2-7 | NA | TRBV4-1 | TRBD1 | TGCGCCAGCAGCCCGCTTCCGGGACAGGGAGGGTACGAGCAGTACTTC | CASSPLPGQGGYEQYF
TRBJ2-1 | NA | TRBV20-1 | NA | TGCAGTGCTAGTTTTGTGATGGGGAATGAGCAGTTCTTC | CSASFVMGNEQFF
TRBJ1-5 | NA | TRBV7-2 | NA | TGTGCCAGCAGCTTCGGAACACTAAATAGCAATCAGCCCCAGCATTTT | CASSFGTLNSNQPQHF
TRBJ2-2 | NA | TRBV7-3 | NA | TGTGCCAGCAGCTTAAAGAACACCGGGGAGCTGTTTTTT | CASSLKNTGELFF
TRBJ1-1 | NA | TRBV5-6 | NA | TGTGCCAGCAGCTTAAGGCCGAACACTGAAGCTTTCTTT | CASSLRPNTEAFF
TRBJ1-2 | NA | TRBV30 | TRBD1 | TGTGCCTGGAGTCTAGGGACAGGGAAGGATGGCTACACCTTC | CAWSLGTGKDGYTF
TRBJ2-5 | NA | TRBV4-1 | NA | TGCGCCAGCAGCCAAGAGGGGGATGGGGAGACCCAGTACTTC | CASSQEGDGETQYF
TRBJ2-2 | few | TRBV2 | TRBD1 | TGTGCCAGCAGTCGACAGGGCAGGGGCACCGGGGAGCTGTTTTTT | CASSRQGRGTGELFF
TRBJ1-1 | NA | TRBV7-9 | NA | TGTGCCAGCAGCTTAGGGCAGAACATTAACACTGAAGCTTTCTTT | CASSLGQNINTEAFF
TRBJ2-2 | NA | TRBV7-9 | TRBD1 | TGTGCCAGCAGCTTAGCGTCCCCGGGACAGGGTACCGGGGAGCTGTTTTTT | CASSLASPGQGTGELFF
TRBJ1-3 | few | TRBV14 | TRBD1 | TGTGCCAGCAGCCAACTAGGGACAGGGGCGCCTCCGCCGTGGGACACCATATATTTT | CASSQLGTGAPPPWDTIYF
TRBJ1-2 | NA | TRBV29-1 | TRBD1 | TGCAGCGCGGGACAGGTGGATATTGGGGGCTACACCTTC | CSAGQVDIGGYTF
TRBJ1-5 | NA | TRBV2 | NA | TGTGCCAGCAGTGAAACAGGATCGAGCAATCAGCCCCAGCATTTT | CASSETGSSNQPQHF
TRBJ1-6 | NA | TRBV4-3 | NA | TGCGCCAGCAGCCAAGATGCGGTAGGACCCCTCCACTTT | CASSQDAVGPLHF
TRBJ1-1 | NA | TRBV19 | TRBD1 | TGTGCCAGTAGTAGGGAGGACAGGTCTGAAGCTTTCTTT | CASSREDRSEAFF
TRBJ1-1 | NA | TRBV7-8 | NA | TGTGCCAGCAGCTACTCAGGGACAATGAACACTGAAGCTTTCTTT | CASSYSGTMNTEAFF
TRBJ2-7 | NA | TRBV6-2/TRBV6-3 | TRBD1 | TGTGCCAGCAGTTACTCGGGACAGGGAATTCCTCACGAGCAGTACTTC | CASSYSGQGIPHEQYF
TRBJ1-2 | NA | TRBV5-4 | NA | TGTGCCAGCAGCACCGCGGGGCGCAACTATGGCTACACCTTC | CASSTAGRNYGYTF
TRBJ2-2 | few | TRBV5-1 | NA | TGCGCCAGCAGCTTGGACAGGCCGAACACCGGGGAGCTGTTTTTT | CASSLDRPNTGELFF
TRBJ2-7 | few | TRBV20-1 | NA | TGCAGTGCTAGGGGGGGCTCCGAGCAGTACTTC | CSARGGSEQYF
TRBJ1-3 | many | TRBV7-6 | TRBD1 | TGTGCCAGCAGCTCGACAGGGGCCCACTACTCTGGAAACACCATATATTTT | CASSSTGAHYSGNTIYF
TRBJ1-2 | few | TRBV6-5 | NA | TGTGCCAGCTGGGACAATAACTATGGCTACACCTTC | CASWDNNYGYTF